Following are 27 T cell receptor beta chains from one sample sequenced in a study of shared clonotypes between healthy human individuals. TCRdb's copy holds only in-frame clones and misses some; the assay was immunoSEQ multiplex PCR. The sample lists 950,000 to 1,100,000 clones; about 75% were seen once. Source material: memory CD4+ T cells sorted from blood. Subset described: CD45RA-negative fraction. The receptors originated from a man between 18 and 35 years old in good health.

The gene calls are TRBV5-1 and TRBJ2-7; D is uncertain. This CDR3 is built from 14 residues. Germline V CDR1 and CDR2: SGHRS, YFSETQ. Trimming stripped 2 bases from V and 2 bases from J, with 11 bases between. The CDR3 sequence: CASSLLSAAYEQYF. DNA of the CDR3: TGCGCCAGCAGCTTACTTTCGGCGGCCTACGAGCAGTACTTC.

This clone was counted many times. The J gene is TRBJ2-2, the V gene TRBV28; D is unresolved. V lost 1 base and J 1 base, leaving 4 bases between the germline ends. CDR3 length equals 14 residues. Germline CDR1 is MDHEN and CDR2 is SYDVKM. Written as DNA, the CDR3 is TGTGCCAGCAGTTTATACAGGAACACCGGGGAGCTGTTTTTT. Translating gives CASSLYRNTGELFF.

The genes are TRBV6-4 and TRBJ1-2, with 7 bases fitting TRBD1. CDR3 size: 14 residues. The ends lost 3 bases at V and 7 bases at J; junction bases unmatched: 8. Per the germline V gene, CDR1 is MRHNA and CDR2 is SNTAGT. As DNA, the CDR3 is TGTGCCAGCAGTGAACAGGGGTCCGGCGGTGGCTACACCTTC. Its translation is CASSEQGSGGGYTF.

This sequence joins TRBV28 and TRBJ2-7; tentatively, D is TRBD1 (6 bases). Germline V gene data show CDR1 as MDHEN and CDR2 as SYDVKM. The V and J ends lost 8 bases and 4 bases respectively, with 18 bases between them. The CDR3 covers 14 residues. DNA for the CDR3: TGTGCCAGCCGAAACAGGGAATCTTGGTACGAGCAGTACTTC. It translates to CASRNRESWYEQYF.

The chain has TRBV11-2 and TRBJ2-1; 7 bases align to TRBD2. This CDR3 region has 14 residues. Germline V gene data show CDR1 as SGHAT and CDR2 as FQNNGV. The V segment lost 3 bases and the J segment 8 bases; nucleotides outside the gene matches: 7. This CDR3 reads CASSFRISGDEQFF. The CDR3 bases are TGTGCCAGCAGCTTCCGGATCAGCGGGGATGAGCAGTTCTTC.

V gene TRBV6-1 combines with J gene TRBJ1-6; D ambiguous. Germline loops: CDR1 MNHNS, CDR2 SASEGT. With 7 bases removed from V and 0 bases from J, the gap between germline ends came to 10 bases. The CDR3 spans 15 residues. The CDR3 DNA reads TGTGCCAGCAAGGACGGGAGCTCCTATAATTCACCCCTCCACTTT. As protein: CASKDGSSYNSPLHF.

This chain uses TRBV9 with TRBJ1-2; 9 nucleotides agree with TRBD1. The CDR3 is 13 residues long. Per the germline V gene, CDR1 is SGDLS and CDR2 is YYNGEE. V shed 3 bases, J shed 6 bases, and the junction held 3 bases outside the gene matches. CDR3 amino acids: CASSDRGLDGYTF. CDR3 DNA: TGTGCCAGCAGCGACAGGGGGCTCGATGGCTACACCTTC.

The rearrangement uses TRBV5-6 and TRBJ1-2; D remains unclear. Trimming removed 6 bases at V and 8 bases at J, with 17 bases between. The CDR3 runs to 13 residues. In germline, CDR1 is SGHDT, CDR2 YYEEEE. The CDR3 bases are TGTGCCAGCATTCTGCTTGCAACGAACGGCTACACCTTC. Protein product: CASILLATNGYTF.

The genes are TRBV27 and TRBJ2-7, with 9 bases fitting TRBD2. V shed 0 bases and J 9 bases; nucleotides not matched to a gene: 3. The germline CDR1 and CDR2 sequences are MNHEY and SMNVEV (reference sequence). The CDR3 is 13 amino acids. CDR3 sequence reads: CASSLSGSGGQYF. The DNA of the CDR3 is TGTGCCAGCAGTTTATCGGGTAGCGGGGGGCAGTACTTC.

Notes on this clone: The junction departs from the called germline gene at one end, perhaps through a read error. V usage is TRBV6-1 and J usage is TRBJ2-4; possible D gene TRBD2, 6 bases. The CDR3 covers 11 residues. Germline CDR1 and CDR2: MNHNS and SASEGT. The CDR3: CASSWGDSEHF. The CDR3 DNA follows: TGTGCCAGCAGTTGGGGGGACTCCGAGCACTTC.

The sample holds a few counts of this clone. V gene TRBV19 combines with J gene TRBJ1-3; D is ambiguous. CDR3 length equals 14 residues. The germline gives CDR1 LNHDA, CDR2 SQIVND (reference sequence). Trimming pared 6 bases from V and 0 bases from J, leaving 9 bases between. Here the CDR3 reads CASRLVASGNTIYF. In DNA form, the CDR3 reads TGTGCCAGTAGATTGGTGGCCTCTGGAAACACCATATATTTT.

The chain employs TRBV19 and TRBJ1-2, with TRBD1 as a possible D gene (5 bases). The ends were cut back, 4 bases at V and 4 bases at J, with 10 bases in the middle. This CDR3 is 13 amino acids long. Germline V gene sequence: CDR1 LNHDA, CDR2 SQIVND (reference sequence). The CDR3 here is CASSSRQLYGYTF. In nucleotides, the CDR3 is TGTGCCAGTAGTAGTAGACAGCTCTATGGCTACACCTTC.

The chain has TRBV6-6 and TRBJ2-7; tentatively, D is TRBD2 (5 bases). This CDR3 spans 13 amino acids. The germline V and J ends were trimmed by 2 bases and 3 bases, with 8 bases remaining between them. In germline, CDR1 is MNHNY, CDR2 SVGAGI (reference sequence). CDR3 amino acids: CASSYDGNYEQYF. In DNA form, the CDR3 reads TGTGCCAGCAGTTACGACGGGAACTACGAGCAGTACTTC.

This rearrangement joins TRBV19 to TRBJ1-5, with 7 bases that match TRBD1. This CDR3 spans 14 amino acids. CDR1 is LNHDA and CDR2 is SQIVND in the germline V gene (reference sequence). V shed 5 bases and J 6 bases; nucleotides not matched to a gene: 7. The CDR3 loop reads CASSETGFTQPQHF. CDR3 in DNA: TGTGCCAGTAGTGAGACAGGGTTTACTCAGCCCCAGCATTTT. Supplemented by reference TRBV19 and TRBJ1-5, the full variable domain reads DGGITQSPKYLFRKEGQNVTLSCEQNLNHDAMYWYRQDPGQGLRLIYYSQIVNDFQKGDIAEGYSVSREKKESFPLTVTSAQKNPTAFYLCASSETGFTQPQHFGDGTRLSIL.

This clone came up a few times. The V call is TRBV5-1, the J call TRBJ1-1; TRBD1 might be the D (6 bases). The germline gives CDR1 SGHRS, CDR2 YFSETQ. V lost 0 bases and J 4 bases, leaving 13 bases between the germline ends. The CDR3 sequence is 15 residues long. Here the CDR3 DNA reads TGCGCCAGCAGCTTGGCCTTCGCAGGGGCCACTGAAGCTTTCTTT. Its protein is CASSLAFAGATEAFF.

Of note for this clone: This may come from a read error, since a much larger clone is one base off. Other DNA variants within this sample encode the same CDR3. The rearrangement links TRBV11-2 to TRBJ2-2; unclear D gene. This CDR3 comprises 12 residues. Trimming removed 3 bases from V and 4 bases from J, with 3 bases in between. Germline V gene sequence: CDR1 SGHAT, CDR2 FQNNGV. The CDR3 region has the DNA TGTGCCAGCAGCTTTGGCACCGGGGAGCTGTTTTTT. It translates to CASSFGTGELFF.

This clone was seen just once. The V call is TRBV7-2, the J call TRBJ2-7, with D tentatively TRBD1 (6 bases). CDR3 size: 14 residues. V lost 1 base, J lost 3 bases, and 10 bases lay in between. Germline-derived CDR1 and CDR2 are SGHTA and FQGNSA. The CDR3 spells CASSLVDRDYEQYF. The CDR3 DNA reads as TGTGCCAGCAGCTTAGTGGACAGAGACTACGAGCAGTACTTC.

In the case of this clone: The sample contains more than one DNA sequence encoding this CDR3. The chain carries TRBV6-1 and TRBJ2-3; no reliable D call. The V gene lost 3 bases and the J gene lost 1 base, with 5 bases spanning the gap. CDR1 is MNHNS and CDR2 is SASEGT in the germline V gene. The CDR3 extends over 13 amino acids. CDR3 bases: TGTGCCAGCAGTGACTACCGCACAGATACGCAGTATTTT. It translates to CASSDYRTDTQYF.

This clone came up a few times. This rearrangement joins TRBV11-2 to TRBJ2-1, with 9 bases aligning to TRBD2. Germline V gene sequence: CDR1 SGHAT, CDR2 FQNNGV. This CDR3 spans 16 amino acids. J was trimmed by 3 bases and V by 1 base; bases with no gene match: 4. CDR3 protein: CASSLAGGRVYNEQFF. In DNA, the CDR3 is TGTGCCAGCAGCTTAGCCGGCGGGAGGGTCTACAATGAGCAGTTCTTC.

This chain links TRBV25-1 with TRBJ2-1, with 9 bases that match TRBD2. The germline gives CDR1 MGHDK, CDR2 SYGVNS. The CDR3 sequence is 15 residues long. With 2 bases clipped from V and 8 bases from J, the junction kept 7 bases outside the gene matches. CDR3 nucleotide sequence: TGTGCCAGCAGTGAAAGTCGCGGGAGGGTGGATGAGCAGTTCTTC. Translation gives CASSESRGRVDEQFF.

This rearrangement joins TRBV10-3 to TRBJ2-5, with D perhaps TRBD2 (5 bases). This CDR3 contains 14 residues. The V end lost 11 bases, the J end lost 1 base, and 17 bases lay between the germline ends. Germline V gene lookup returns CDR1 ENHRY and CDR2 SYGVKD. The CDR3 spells CAVSMDGLQETQYF. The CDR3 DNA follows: TGTGCCGTAAGTATGGACGGACTCCAAGAGACCCAGTACTTC.

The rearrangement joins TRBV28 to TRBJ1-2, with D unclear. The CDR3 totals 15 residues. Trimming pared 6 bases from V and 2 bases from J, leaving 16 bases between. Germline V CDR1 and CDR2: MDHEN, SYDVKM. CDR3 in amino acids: CASRRRTVGNYGYTF. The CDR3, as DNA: TGTGCCAGCAGGCGTCGGACGGTCGGGAACTATGGCTACACCTTC.

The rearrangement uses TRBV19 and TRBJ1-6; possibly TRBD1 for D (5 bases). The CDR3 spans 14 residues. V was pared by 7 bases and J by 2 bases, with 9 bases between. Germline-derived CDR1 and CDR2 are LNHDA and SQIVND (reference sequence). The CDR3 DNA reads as TGTGCCAGTACTGAGGGGCCCTATAATTCACCCCTCCACTTT. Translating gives CASTEGPYNSPLHF.

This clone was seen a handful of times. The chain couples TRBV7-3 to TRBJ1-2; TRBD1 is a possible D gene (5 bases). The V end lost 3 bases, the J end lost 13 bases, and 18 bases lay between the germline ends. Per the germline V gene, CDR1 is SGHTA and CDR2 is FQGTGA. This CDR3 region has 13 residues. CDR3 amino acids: CASSLSTETELTF. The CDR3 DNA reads TGTGCCAGCAGCTTGTCGACCGAGACAGAGCTCACCTTC.

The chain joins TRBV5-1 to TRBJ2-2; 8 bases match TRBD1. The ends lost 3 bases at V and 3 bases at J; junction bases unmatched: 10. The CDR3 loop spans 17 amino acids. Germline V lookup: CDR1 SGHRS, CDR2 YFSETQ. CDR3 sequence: CASSSQGALSDTGELFF. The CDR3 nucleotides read TGCGCCAGCAGCTCCCAGGGGGCTTTGTCGGACACCGGGGAGCTGTTTTTT.

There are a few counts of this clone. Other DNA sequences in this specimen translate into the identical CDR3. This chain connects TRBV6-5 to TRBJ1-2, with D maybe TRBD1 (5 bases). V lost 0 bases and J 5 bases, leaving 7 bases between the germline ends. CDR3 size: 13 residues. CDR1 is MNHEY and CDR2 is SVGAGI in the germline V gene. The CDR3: CASSYSEGYGYTF. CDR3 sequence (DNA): TGTGCCAGCAGTTACTCGGAGGGGTATGGCTACACCTTC.

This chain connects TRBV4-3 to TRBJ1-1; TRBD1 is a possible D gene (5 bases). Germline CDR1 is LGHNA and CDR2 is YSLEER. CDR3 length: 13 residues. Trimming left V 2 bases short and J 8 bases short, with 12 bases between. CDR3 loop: CASSQRQSGEAFF. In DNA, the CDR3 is TGCGCCAGCAGCCAAAGACAGAGCGGAGAAGCTTTCTTT.